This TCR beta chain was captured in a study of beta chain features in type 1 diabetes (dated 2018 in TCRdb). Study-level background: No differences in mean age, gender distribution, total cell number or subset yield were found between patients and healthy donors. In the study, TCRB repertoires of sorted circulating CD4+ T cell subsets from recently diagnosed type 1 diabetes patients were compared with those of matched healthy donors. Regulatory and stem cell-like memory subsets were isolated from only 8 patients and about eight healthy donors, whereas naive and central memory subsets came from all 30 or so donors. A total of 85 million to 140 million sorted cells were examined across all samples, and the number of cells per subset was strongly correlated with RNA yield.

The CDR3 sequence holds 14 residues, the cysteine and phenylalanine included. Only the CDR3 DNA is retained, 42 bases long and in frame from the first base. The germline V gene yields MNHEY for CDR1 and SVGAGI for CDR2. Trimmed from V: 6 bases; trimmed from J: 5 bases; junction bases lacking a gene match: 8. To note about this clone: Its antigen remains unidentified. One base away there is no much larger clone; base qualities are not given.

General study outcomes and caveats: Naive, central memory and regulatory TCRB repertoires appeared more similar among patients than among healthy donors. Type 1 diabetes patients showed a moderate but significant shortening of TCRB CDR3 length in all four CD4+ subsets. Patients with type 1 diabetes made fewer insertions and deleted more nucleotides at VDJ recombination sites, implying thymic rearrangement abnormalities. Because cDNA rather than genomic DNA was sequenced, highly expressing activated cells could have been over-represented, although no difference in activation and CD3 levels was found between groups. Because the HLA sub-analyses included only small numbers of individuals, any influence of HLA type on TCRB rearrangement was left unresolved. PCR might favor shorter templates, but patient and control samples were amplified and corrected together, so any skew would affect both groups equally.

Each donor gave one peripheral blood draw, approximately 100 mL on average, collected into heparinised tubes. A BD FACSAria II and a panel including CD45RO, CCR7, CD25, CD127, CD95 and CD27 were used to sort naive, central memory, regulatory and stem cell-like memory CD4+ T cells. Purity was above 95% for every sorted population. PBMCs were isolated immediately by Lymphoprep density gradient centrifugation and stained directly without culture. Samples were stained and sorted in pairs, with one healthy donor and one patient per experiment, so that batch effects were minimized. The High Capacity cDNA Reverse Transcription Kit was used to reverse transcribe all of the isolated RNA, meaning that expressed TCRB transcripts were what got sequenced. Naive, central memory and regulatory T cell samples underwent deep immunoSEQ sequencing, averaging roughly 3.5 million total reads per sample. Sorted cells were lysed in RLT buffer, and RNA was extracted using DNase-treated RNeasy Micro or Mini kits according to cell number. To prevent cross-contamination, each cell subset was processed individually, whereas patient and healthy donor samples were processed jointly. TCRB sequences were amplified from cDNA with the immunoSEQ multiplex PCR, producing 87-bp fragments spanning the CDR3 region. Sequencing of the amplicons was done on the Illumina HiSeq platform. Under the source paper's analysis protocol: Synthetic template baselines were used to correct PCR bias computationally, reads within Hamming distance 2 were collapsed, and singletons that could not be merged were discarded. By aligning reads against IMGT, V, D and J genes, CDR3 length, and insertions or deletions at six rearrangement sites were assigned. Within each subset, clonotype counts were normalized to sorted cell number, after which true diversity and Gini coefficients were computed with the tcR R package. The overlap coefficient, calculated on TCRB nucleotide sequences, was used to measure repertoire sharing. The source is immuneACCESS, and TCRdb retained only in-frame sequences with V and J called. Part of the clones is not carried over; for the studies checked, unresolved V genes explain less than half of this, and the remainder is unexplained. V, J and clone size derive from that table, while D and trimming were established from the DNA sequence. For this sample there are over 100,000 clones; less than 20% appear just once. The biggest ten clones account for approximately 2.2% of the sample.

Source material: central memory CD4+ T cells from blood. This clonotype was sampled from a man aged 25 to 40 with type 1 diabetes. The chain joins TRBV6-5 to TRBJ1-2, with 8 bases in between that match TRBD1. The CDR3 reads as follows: CASRNRDRTYGYTF. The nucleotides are TGTGCCAGCAGAAACCGGGACAGGACGTATGGCTACACCTTC.